The clone carrying this T cell receptor beta chain came up a few times. This entry belongs to a study of technical replicates of blood from a few donors. Profiling relied on immunoSEQ multiplex PCR, and the TCRdb table lists in-frame clones only, not all of them. The sample includes about 75,000 clones, 91% of them seen just once. Sequenced material: T cells isolated from PBMCs. The clonotype comes from a human donor in good health. Some clones in this sample may be carry-over from other donors' samples.

The CDR3 sequence: CASSIQGAGENIQYF. CDR3 sequence (DNA): TGTGCCAGTAGTATTCAAGGAGCGGGCGAAAACATTCAGTACTTC. The J gene is TRBJ2-4, the V gene TRBV19, with a possible D match to TRBD2 (6 bases). Between the trimmed V and J ends, which lost 3 bases and 5 bases, there was a span of 14 bases. This CDR3 contains 15 residues. CDR1 LNHDA and CDR2 SQIVND come from the germline V gene (reference sequence).